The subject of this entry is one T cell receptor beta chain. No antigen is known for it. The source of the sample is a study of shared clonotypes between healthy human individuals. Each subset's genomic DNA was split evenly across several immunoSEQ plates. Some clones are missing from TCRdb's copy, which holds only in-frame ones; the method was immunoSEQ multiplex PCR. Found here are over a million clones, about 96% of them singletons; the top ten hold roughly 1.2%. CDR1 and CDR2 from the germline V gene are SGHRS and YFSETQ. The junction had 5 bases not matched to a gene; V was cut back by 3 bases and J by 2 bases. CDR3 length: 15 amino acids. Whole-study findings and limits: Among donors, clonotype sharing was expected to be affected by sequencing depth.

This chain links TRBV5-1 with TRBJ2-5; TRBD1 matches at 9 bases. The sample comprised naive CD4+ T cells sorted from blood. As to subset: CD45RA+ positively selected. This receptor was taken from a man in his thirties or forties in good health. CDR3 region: CASSYSTGGQETQYF. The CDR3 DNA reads TGCGCCAGCAGCTACTCGACAGGGGGGCAAGAGACCCAGTACTTC.